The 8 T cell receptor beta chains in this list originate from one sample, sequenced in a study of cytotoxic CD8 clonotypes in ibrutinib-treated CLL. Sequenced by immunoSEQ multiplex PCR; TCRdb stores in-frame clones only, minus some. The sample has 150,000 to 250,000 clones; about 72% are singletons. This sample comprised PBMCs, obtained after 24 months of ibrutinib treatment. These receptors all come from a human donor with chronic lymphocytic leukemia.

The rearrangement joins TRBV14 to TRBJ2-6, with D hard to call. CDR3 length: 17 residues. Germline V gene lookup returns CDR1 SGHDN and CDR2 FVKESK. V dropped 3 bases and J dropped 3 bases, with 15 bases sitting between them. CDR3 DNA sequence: TGTGCCAGCAGCCATAGACCGTACCTGGTTGGGGCCAACGTCCTGACTTTC. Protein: CASSHRPYLVGANVLTF.

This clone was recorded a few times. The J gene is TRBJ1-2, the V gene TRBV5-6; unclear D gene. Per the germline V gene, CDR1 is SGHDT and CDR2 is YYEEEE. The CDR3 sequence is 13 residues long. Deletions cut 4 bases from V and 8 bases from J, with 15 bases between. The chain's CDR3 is CASSKPGWYGYTF. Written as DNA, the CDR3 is TGTGCCAGCAGCAAACCGGGCTGGTACGGCTACACCTTC.

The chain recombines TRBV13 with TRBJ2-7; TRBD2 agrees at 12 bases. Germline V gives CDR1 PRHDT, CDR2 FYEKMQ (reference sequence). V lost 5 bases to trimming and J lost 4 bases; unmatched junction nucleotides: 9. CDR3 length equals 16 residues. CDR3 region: CASSRRTSGTLYEQYF. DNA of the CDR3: TGTGCCAGCAGCCGTCGGACTAGCGGGACATTATACGAGCAGTACTTC.

CDR3 in DNA: TGCGCCAGCAGCTTAGTCGCGGGAAGTGGAGGGGATACGCAGTATTTT. Translation: CASSLVAGSGGDTQYF. The gene calls are TRBV5-1 and TRBJ2-3; weak D call: TRBD2 (6 bases). The ends were cut back, 2 bases at V and 6 bases at J, with 19 bases in the middle. Germline CDR1 and CDR2: SGHRS and YFSETQ. This CDR3 has 16 residues.

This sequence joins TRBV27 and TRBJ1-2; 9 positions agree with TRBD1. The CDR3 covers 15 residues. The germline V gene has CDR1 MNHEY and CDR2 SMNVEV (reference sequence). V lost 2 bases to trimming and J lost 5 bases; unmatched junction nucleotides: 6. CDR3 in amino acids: CASSLTGQGRYGYTF. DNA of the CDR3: TGTGCCAGCAGTTTAACGGGACAGGGCCGATATGGCTACACCTTC.

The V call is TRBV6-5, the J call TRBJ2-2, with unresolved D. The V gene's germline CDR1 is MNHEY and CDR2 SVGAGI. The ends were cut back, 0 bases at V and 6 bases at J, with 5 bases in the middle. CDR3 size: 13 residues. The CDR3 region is CASSYSYPGELFF. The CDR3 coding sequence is TGTGCCAGCAGTTACTCGTATCCCGGGGAGCTGTTTTTT.

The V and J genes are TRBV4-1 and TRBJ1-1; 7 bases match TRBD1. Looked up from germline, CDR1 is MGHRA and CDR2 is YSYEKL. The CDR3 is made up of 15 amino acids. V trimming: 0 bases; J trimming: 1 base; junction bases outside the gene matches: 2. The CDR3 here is CASSQEWTGNTEAFF. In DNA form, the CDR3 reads TGCGCCAGCAGCCAAGAGTGGACAGGGAACACTGAAGCTTTCTTT.

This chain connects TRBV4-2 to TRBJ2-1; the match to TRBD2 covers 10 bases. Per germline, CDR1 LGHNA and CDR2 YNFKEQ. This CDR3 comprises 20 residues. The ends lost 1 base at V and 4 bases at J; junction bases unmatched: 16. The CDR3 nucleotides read TGTGCCAGCAGCCAAGTAGCTAGCGGGAGTAGAGAGCGGCCGTACAATGAGCAGTTCTTC. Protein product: CASSQVASGSRERPYNEQFF.